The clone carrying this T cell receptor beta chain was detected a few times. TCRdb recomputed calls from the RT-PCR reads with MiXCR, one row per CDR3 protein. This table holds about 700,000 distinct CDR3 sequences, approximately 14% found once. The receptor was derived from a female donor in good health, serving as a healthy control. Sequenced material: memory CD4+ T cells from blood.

This CDR3 is CASSSRERQFF. CDR3 DNA: TGTGCCAGCAGCTCGCGGGAACGGCAGTTCTTC. This chain links TRBV7-2 with TRBJ2-1, with D maybe TRBD2 (6 bases). CDR3 length: 11 amino acids. V was trimmed by 4 bases and J by 12 bases, leaving 10 bases between them. Germline loops: CDR1 SGHTA, CDR2 FQGNSA.